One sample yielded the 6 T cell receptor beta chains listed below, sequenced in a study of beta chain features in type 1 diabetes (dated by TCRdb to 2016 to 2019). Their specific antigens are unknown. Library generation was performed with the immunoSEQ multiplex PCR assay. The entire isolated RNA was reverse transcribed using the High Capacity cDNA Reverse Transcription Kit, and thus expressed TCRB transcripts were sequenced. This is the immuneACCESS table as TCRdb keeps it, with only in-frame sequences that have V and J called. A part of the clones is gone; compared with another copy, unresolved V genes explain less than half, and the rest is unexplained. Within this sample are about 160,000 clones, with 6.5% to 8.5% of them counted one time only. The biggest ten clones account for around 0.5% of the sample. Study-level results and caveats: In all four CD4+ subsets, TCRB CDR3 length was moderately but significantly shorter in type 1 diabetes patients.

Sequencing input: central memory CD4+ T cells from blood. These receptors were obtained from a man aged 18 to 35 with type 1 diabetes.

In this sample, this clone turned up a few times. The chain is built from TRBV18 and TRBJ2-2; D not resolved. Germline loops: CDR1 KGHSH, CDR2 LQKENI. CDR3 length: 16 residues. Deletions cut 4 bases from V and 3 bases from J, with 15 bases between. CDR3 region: CASSLPKTFYTGELFF. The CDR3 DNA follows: TGTGCCAGCTCACTCCCAAAGACTTTTTACACCGGGGAGCTGTTTTTT.

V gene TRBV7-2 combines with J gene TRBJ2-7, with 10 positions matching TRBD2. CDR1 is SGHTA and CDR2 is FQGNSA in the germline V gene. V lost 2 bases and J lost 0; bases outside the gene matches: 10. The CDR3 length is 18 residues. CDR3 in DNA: TGTGCCAGCAGCTTAACAGGTAGCGGGGGGCTGAGCTCCTACGAGCAGTACTTC. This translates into CASSLTGSGGLSSYEQYF.

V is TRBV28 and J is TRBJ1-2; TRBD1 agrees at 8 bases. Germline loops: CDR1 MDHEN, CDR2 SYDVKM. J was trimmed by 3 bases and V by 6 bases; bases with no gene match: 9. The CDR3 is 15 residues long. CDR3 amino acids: CASRGLGQGDYGYTF. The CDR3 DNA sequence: TGTGCCAGCAGGGGACTCGGACAGGGCGACTATGGCTACACCTTC.

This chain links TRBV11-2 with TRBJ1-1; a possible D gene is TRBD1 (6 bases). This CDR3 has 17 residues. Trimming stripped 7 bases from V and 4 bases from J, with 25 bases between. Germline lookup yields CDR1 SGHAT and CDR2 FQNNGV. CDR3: CASTERGYRTVGTEAFF. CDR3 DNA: TGTGCCAGCACCGAGAGGGGGTACAGGACGGTGGGCACTGAAGCTTTCTTT.

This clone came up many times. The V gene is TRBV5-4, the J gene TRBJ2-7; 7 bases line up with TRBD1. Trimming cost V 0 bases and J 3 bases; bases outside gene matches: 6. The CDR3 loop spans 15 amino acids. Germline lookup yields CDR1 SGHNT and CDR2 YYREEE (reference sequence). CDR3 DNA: TGTGCCAGCAGCTTGGGACAGGGTATCCTCTACGAGCAGTACTTC. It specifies CASSLGQGILYEQYF.

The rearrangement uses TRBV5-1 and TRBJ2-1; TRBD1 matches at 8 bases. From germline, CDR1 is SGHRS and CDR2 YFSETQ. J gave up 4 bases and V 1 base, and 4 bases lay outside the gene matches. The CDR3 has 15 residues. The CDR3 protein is CASSLSGQGYNEQFF. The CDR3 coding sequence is TGCGCCAGCAGCTTGTCCGGACAGGGATACAATGAGCAGTTCTTC.